Listed below are T cell receptor beta chains from one sample, sequenced in a study of shared T cell receptors in the human thymus. The repertoire was sequenced with immunoSEQ multiplex PCR; TCRdb's copy has only in-frame clones and lacks some. Of approximately 730,000 clones listed, approximately 85% are singletons. A further study also used this sample, focusing on human thymus T cells.

The specimen was thymocytes. The receptors come from a girl in the first two years of life with a congenital heart defect. The CDR3 runs from the conserved cysteine through the conserved F or W. Each record gives: clone size, D gene, V gene, J gene, CDR3 DNA, CDR3 protein. The D gene is left open where the match is weak. Only part of the rows carry a size: once, few, many, or a class if the clone is expanded.

size: -
D: -
V: TRBV4-1
J: TRBJ1-2
DNA: TGCGCCAGCAGCCAAGATTCGATACAGGACCTCTATGGCTACACCTTC
CDR3: CASSQDSIQDLYGYTF

size: -
D: -
V: TRBV2
J: TRBJ1-5
DNA: TGTGCCAGCATGGGGGGAAGACATGTTTATGGCAATCAGCCCCAGCATTTT
CDR3: CASMGGRHVYGNQPQHF

size: -
D: -
V: TRBV15
J: TRBJ1-2
DNA: TGTGCCACCAGCAGAGATAGCGGAGCTAACTATGGCTACACCTTC
CDR3: CATSRDSGANYGYTF

size: -
D: -
V: TRBV6-6
J: TRBJ1-2
DNA: TGTGCCAGCAGTTACTCGTCCATTGGCTACACCTTC
CDR3: CASSYSSIGYTF

size: -
D: -
V: TRBV5-4
J: TRBJ1-3
DNA: TGTGCCAGCAGCTTAGAGTACGGGGTTCCGGGAAACACCATATATTTT
CDR3: CASSLEYGVPGNTIYF

size: few
D: TRBD1
V: TRBV5-1
J: TRBJ1-1
DNA: TGCGCCAGCAGCTACCGGGACAGGGGGAATTACACTGAAGCTTTCTTT
CDR3: CASSYRDRGNYTEAFF

size: -
D: -
V: TRBV4-3
J: TRBJ1-1
DNA: TGCGCCAGCAGCCAAGCTCGGGGTCAGAACACTGAAGCTTTCTTT
CDR3: CASSQARGQNTEAFF

size: -
D: -
V: TRBV2
J: TRBJ1-1
DNA: TGTGCCAGCAGTGAAGTAGGCGGAGGGATTGAAGCTTTCTTT
CDR3: CASSEVGGGIEAFF

size: -
D: -
V: TRBV11-2
J: TRBJ2-3
DNA: TGTGCCAGCAGCTTCGTCACAGATACGCAGTATTTT
CDR3: CASSFVTDTQYF

size: -
D: -
V: TRBV7-2
J: TRBJ2-1
DNA: TGTGCCAGCAGCTTAGCTAGCGACGAATACAATGAGCAGTTCTTC
CDR3: CASSLASDEYNEQFF

size: -
D: -
V: TRBV5-5
J: TRBJ2-7
DNA: TGTGCCAGCAGCTTTTTTGCCAGCTACGAGCAGTACTTC
CDR3: CASSFFASYEQYF

size: once
D: TRBD1
V: TRBV19
J: TRBJ1-4
DNA: TGTGCCAGTAGCTTCAAATCGGGGGGCGGACAGGGGGGACGTGAAAAACTGTTTTTT
CDR3: CASSFKSGGGQGGREKLFF

size: -
D: -
V: TRBV4-1
J: TRBJ2-3
DNA: TGCGCCAGCAGCCCCCCAGGAAGCGGGCCCCACACAGATACGCAGTATTTT
CDR3: CASSPPGSGPHTDTQYF

size: -
D: TRBD2
V: TRBV4-3
J: TRBJ2-4
DNA: TGCGCCAGCAGCTTTACTAGCGGGGGGAACTTAGCCAAAAACATTCAGTACTTC
CDR3: CASSFTSGGNLAKNIQYF

size: few
D: TRBD1
V: TRBV19
J: TRBJ1-2
DNA: TGTGCCACCCACAGGGGATCTAACTATGGCTACACCTTC
CDR3: CATHRGSNYGYTF

size: -
D: TRBD1
V: TRBV5-1
J: TRBJ1-5
DNA: TGCGCCAGCAGCCTAGGACAGGGGGGGCCCCAGCATTTT
CDR3: CASSLGQGGPQHF

size: -
D: TRBD1
V: TRBV4-2
J: TRBJ1-1
DNA: TGTGCCAGCAGCCACCGACAGGGGGCCACGAACACTGAAGCTTTCTTT
CDR3: CASSHRQGATNTEAFF

size: -
D: TRBD1
V: TRBV6-1
J: TRBJ1-1
DNA: TGTGCCAGCACCCGATTCATGGACAGGCGTGAAGCTTTCTTT
CDR3: CASTRFMDRREAFF

size: -
D: TRBD1
V: TRBV9
J: TRBJ1-1
DNA: TGTGCCAGCAGCGAGAAAACAGGGGGCGAAGCTTTCTTT
CDR3: CASSEKTGGEAFF

size: few
D: -
V: TRBV4-1
J: TRBJ1-3
DNA: TGCGCCAGCAGCCAGGTGGCCTCCGGAAACACCATATATTTT
CDR3: CASSQVASGNTIYF

size: -
D: -
V: TRBV5-6
J: TRBJ1-6
DNA: TGTGCCAGCAGCTCCAAAGGCCGAGGGACAAATTCACCCCTCCACTTT
CDR3: CASSSKGRGTNSPLHF

size: -
D: TRBD1
V: TRBV27
J: TRBJ2-3
DNA: TGTGCCAGCAGTTCGGGACAGGGGAGGGCAGATACGCAGTATTTT
CDR3: CASSSGQGRADTQYF

size: -
D: -
V: TRBV10-3
J: TRBJ2-7
DNA: TGTGCCATCAGTGAGTCGTGGAACAGGACCTCCTACGAGCAGTACTTC
CDR3: CAISESWNRTSYEQYF

size: -
D: -
V: TRBV29-1
J: TRBJ2-6
DNA: TGCAGCGTTCGTCTTTCTGGGGCCAACGTCCTGACTTTC
CDR3: CSVRLSGANVLTF

size: -
D: -
V: TRBV5-1
J: TRBJ2-7
DNA: TGCGCCAGCAGCGTGTTCTCAGGTGGGGAGCAGTACTTC
CDR3: CASSVFSGGEQYF

size: -
D: -
V: TRBV5-8
J: TRBJ2-1
DNA: TGTGCCACCACAGGGAGACACAATGAGCAGTTCTTC
CDR3: CATTGRHNEQFF

size: -
D: TRBD1
V: TRBV2
J: TRBJ2-7
DNA: TGTGCCAGCAGTCCGGGACAGGATGGCCACGAGCAGTACTTC
CDR3: CASSPGQDGHEQYF

size: -
D: -
V: TRBV27
J: TRBJ1-6
DNA: TGTGCCAGCAGTTTAAGATCCCTCCGGGGTCCCCTCCACTTT
CDR3: CASSLRSLRGPLHF

size: -
D: TRBD1
V: TRBV27
J: TRBJ2-1
DNA: TGTGCCAGCAGTCTTATCACCGGGACAGGGGGGATGGATGAGCAGTTCTTC
CDR3: CASSLITGTGGMDEQFF

size: -
D: -
V: TRBV2
J: TRBJ1-5
DNA: TGTGCCAGCATGGAGAGGTCCCCCGATAGCAATCAGCCCCAGCATTTT
CDR3: CASMERSPDSNQPQHF

size: few
D: TRBD2
V: TRBV28
J: TRBJ2-1
DNA: TGTGCCAGCAGTTTAGGGGGGGCCTACAATGAGCAGTTCTTC
CDR3: CASSLGGAYNEQFF

size: -
D: TRBD1
V: TRBV19
J: TRBJ2-1
DNA: TGTGCCAGTAGTATAGGGTTAGGGACAGGGGAAAGTGAGCAGTTCTTC
CDR3: CASSIGLGTGESEQFF

size: -
D: TRBD1
V: TRBV11-3
J: TRBJ2-1
DNA: TGTGCCAGCAGCTTAGGTCTGGGACAGGGCAATCCCCTCAACAATGAGCAGTTCTTC
CDR3: CASSLGLGQGNPLNNEQFF

size: -
D: TRBD1
V: TRBV5-1
J: TRBJ1-1
DNA: TGCGCCAGCAGCTTGGAACAGACAGGGACGAACACTGAAGCTTTCTTT
CDR3: CASSLEQTGTNTEAFF

size: -
D: -
V: TRBV5-1
J: TRBJ2-2
DNA: TGCGCCAGCAGCTTAGCCCCCGGGAACACCGGGGAGCTGTTTTTT
CDR3: CASSLAPGNTGELFF

size: few
D: -
V: TRBV10-1
J: TRBJ2-1
DNA: TGCGCCAGCAGCGCCGCGGGCCCATGGGATGAGCAGTTCTTC
CDR3: CASSAAGPWDEQFF

size: -
D: -
V: TRBV6-5
J: TRBJ1-2
DNA: TGTGCCAGCAGCCGTGACAGCAAAGTCACCTTC
CDR3: CASSRDSKVTF

size: few
D: -
V: TRBV30
J: TRBJ1-2
DNA: TGTGCCTGGAGTCCGGGACACCTATTTGGCTACACCTTC
CDR3: CAWSPGHLFGYTF

size: -
D: TRBD1
V: TRBV19
J: TRBJ2-4
DNA: TGTGCCAGTAGTGCAAGGGGGCTGATATTTAAAAACATTCAGTACTTC
CDR3: CASSARGLIFKNIQYF

size: -
D: -
V: TRBV6-6
J: TRBJ1-3
DNA: TGTGCCAGCAGTAACCCGCGAGCCTCGCGGGACACCATATATTTT
CDR3: CASSNPRASRDTIYF

size: -
D: -
V: TRBV7-9
J: TRBJ2-7
DNA: TGTGCCAGCAGCTTCCTCGGACAGAACTACGAGCAGTACTTC
CDR3: CASSFLGQNYEQYF

size: -
D: -
V: TRBV5-1
J: TRBJ1-3
DNA: TGCGCCAGCAGCTTGGACGAGGGAAACACCATATATTTT
CDR3: CASSLDEGNTIYF

size: -
D: -
V: TRBV6-5
J: TRBJ1-6
DNA: TGTGCCAGCGGGTTCCACAGGGTCTCGAGTTCACCCCTCCACTTT
CDR3: CASGFHRVSSSPLHF

size: -
D: -
V: TRBV4-1
J: TRBJ1-3
DNA: TGCGCCAGCAGCCAAGAAGTGGGGCCCGGAAACACCATATATTTT
CDR3: CASSQEVGPGNTIYF

size: -
D: -
V: TRBV12-5
J: TRBJ1-5
DNA: TGTGCTAGTGGGATCGTGGGGGACCAGGGAGGTGGCAATCAGCCCCAGCATTTT
CDR3: CASGIVGDQGGGNQPQHF

size: -
D: -
V: TRBV18
J: TRBJ1-4
DNA: TGTGCCAGCTCACCAAATCTTGTTGCAACTAATGAAAAACTGTTTTTT
CDR3: CASSPNLVATNEKLFF

size: -
D: -
V: TRBV21-1
J: TRBJ1-5
DNA: TGTGCCAGCAGAGGGGTACAGCTTCTCTATAGCAATCAGCCCCAGCATTTT
CDR3: CASRGVQLLYSNQPQHF

size: -
D: TRBD1
V: TRBV10-1
J: TRBJ1-1
DNA: TGCGCCAGCAGTCGGGGACAGCCGAACACTGAAGCTTTCTTT
CDR3: CASSRGQPNTEAFF

size: -
D: TRBD1
V: TRBV9
J: TRBJ1-1
DNA: TGTGCCAGCAGCGCAATAACGACAGGGTTCCACACTGAAGCTTTCTTT
CDR3: CASSAITTGFHTEAFF

size: -
D: -
V: TRBV5-1
J: TRBJ1-2
DNA: TGCGCCAGCAGCTTGGCAATTGTGGCAGGCTACACCTTC
CDR3: CASSLAIVAGYTF

size: few
D: -
V: TRBV5-1
J: TRBJ1-3
DNA: TGCGCCAGCAGCCCCGAGACAGAATCTCGCTCTGGAAACACCATATATTTT
CDR3: CASSPETESRSGNTIYF

size: -
D: -
V: TRBV28
J: TRBJ1-5
DNA: TGTGCCAGCAGTTCCTCGGGACAAAGGGGGTATAGCAATCAGCCCCAGCATTTT
CDR3: CASSSSGQRGYSNQPQHF

size: -
D: -
V: TRBV6-5
J: TRBJ1-1
DNA: TGTGCCAGCAGGGAGACAGGTCGGAGCACTGAAGCTTTCTTT
CDR3: CASRETGRSTEAFF

size: -
D: TRBD2
V: TRBV29-1
J: TRBJ2-1
DNA: TGCAGCGTTGGACTAGCGGCTAGAAGCTCCTACAATGAGCAGTTCTTC
CDR3: CSVGLAARSSYNEQFF

size: -
D: -
V: TRBV20-1
J: TRBJ2-7
DNA: TGCAGAGCAGGGTTCCACGAGCAGTACTTC
CDR3: CRAGFHEQYF

size: few
D: TRBD1
V: TRBV7-2
J: TRBJ1-2
DNA: TGTGCCAGCAGCTTCAAAATTGATGTGACAGGGTTTTTTTTCGATGGCTACACCTTC
CDR3: CASSFKIDVTGFFFDGYTF

size: -
D: -
V: TRBV6-5
J: TRBJ1-1
DNA: TGTGCCAGCAGTACCGAGCGGGCGCGGAACACTGAAGCTTTCTTT
CDR3: CASSTERARNTEAFF

size: -
D: TRBD1
V: TRBV14
J: TRBJ1-2
DNA: TGTGCCAGCAGCCAAGATATCTGGGACAGGGGCCATGGCTACACCTTC
CDR3: CASSQDIWDRGHGYTF

size: -
D: -
V: TRBV5-1
J: TRBJ2-5
DNA: TGCGCCAGCAGCCTTGGTCGTGGAGGACAAGAGACCCAGTACTTC
CDR3: CASSLGRGGQETQYF

size: -
D: TRBD1
V: TRBV14
J: TRBJ2-3
DNA: TGTGCCAGCAGCCAAGAAGAATCGGGGCCAGGGGGCTCGATAATGAAGAGCACAGATACGCAGTATTTT
CDR3: CASSQEESGPGGSIMKSTDTQYF